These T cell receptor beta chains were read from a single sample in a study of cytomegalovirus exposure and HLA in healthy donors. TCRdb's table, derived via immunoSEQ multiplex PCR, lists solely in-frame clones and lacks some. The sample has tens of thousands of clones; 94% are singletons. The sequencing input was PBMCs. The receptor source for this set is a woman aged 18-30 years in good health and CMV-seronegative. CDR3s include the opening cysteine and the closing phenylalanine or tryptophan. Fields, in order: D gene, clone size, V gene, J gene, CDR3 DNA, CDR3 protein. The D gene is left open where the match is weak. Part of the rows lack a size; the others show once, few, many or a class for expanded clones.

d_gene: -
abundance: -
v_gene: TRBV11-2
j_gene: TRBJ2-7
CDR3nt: TGTGCCAGCAGCCGCCGCGGGACAGCCTACGAGCAGTACTTC
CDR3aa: CASSRRGTAYEQYF

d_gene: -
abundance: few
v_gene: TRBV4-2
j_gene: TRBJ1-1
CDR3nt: TGTGCCAGCAGCCCTAGAGTGGACACTGAAGCTTTCTTT
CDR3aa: CASSPRVDTEAFF

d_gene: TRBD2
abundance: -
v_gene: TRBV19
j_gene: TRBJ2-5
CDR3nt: TGTGCCAGTAGTAGGTTGTGGCTAGCGGAGGGCCAGGAGACCCAGTACTTC
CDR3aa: CASSRLWLAEGQETQYF

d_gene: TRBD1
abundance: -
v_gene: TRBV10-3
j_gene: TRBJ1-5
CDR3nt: TGTGCCATCAGGGCAGGGGGCGGTCAGCCCCAGCATTTT
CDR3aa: CAIRAGGGQPQHF

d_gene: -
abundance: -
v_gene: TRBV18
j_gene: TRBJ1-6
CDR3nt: TGTGCCAGCTCACCAGAGAGAAATTCACCCCTCCACTTT
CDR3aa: CASSPERNSPLHF

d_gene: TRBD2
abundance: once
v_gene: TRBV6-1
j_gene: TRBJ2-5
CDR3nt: TGTGCCAGCAGCCGTCTGGGGGGGCAAGAGACCCAGTACTTC
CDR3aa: CASSRLGGQETQYF

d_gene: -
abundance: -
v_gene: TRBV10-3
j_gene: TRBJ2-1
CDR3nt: TGTGCCATCAGGCGAGGGCCGGAGAATGAGCAGTTCTTC
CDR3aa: CAIRRGPENEQFF

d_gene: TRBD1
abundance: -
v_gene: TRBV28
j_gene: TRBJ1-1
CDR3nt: TGTGCCAGCAGTTTACAGGGGGCGGTCACTGAAGCTTTCTTT
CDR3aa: CASSLQGAVTEAFF

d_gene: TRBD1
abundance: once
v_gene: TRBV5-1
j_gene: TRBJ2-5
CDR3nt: TGCGCCAGCAGGCAAAAACAGGGGGCTAGGGAGACCCAGTACTTC
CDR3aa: CASRQKQGARETQYF

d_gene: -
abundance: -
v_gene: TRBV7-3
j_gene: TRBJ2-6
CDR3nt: TGTGCCAGCAGGCCCCGTATGGGCCCTGGGGCCAACGTCCTGACTTTC
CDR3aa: CASRPRMGPGANVLTF

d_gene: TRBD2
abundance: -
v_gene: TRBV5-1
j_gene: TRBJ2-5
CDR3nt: TGCGCCAGCAGCTTGGCGGCCGTGACTAGCGGCCAAGAGACCCAGTACTTC
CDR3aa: CASSLAAVTSGQETQYF

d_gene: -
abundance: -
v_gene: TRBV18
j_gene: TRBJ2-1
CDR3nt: TGTGCCAGCTCACCACGGACAGAAGGTGATGAGCAGTTCTTC
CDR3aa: CASSPRTEGDEQFF

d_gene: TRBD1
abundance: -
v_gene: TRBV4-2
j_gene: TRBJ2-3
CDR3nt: TGTGCCAGCAGCCACCCCGGGACAGAAACTGATACGCAGTATTTT
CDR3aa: CASSHPGTETDTQYF

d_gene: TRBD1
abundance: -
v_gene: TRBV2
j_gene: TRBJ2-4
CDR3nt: TGTGCCGGGGGATTGATCCCGGGACAGGGGGTATCTATTCAGTACTTC
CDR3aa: CAGGLIPGQGVSIQYF

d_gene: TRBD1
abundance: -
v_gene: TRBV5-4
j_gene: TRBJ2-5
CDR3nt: TGTGCCAGCAGCTTCGACCTTAACAGGGGCGCAGAGACCCAGTACTTC
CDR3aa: CASSFDLNRGAETQYF

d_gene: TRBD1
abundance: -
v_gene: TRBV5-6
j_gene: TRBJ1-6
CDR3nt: TGTGCCAGCAGCTTGACAGGGGTCAATTCACCCCTCCACTTT
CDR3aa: CASSLTGVNSPLHF

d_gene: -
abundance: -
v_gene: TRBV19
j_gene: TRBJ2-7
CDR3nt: TGTGCCAGTAGTACCGGGCTTATAGGGGCCGAGCAGTACTTC
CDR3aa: CASSTGLIGAEQYF

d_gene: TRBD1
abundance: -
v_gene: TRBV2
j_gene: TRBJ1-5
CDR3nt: TGTGCCAGCAGCTGGGACAGGGGGGGAAGTCAGCCCCAGCATTTT
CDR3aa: CASSWDRGGSQPQHF

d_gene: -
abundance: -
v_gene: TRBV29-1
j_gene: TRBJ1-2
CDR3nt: TGCAGCGTTGAAGATCACCAGGCTGGATATGGCTACACCTTC
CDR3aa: CSVEDHQAGYGYTF

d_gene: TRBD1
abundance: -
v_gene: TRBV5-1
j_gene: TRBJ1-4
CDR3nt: TGCGCCAGCAGCTCCGGGACAGGCCAACGGGGGGAAAAACTGTTTTTT
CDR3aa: CASSSGTGQRGEKLFF

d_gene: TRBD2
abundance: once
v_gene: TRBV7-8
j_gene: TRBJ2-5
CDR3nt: TGTGCCAGCAGCTTAGTCGGTGGAGCGGGGGGATGGGAGACCCAGTACTTC
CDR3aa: CASSLVGGAGGWETQYF

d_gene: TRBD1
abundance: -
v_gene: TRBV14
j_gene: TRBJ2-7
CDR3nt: TGTGCCAGCAGCCCCCGGGACAGGGGCTACGAGCAGTACTTC
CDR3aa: CASSPRDRGYEQYF

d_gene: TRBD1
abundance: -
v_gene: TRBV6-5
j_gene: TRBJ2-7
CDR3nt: TGTGCCAGCAGTCCTCTCGGACAGGGCTCCTACGAGCAGTACTTC
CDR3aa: CASSPLGQGSYEQYF

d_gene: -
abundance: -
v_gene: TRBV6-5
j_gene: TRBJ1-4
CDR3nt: TGTGCCAGCAGAGCTACAGGGAATGAAAAACTGTTTTTT
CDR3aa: CASRATGNEKLFF

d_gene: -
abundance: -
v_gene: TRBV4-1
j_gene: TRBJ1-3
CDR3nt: TGCGCCAGCAGCCAAGAGGTTCAGGGGCCGCCGGTCACCATATATTTT
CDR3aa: CASSQEVQGPPVTIYF

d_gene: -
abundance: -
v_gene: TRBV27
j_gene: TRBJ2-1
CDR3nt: TGTGCCAGCAGTCAACCCCCGGGACTCTTCTACAATGAGCAGTTCTTC
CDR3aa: CASSQPPGLFYNEQFF

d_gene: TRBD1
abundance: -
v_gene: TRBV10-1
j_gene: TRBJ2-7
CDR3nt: TGCGCCAGCAATCGGGACAGGAGCTACGAGCAGTACTTC
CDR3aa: CASNRDRSYEQYF

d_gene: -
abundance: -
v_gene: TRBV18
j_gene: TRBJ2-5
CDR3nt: TGTGCCAGCTCACTACAAGAGACCCAGTACTTC
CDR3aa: CASSLQETQYF

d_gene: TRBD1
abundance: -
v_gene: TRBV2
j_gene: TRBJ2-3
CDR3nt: TGTGCCAGCAGCCTCGGACAGGGGCCAGATACGCAGTATTTT
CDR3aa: CASSLGQGPDTQYF

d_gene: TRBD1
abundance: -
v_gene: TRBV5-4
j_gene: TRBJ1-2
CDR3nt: TGTGCCAGCAGCAGGGACAGGGACTATGGCTACACCTTC
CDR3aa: CASSRDRDYGYTF

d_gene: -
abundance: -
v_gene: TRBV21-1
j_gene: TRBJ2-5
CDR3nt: TGTGCCAGCAGCAAAGATTCGAGCGGGGGGGCCGTGACCCAGTACTTC
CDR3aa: CASSKDSSGGAVTQYF

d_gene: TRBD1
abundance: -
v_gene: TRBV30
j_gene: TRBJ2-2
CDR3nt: TGTGCCTGGAGTGAACAGGGGTTACGCACCGGGGAGCTGTTTTTT
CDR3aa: CAWSEQGLRTGELFF

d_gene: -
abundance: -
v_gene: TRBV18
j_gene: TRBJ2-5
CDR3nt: TGTGCCAGCTCACCACGACAGCAAGAGACCCAGTACTTC
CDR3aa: CASSPRQQETQYF

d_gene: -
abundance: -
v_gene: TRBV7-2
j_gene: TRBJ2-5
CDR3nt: TGTGCCAGCAGCTGGGGGGGGGCCAGAGAGACCCAGTACTTC
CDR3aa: CASSWGGARETQYF

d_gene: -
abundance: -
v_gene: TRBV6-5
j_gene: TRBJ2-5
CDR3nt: TGTGCCAGCAGTTACACGGACAGCCAAGAGACCCAGTACTTC
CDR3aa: CASSYTDSQETQYF

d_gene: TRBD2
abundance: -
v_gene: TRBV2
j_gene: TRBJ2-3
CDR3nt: TGTGCCACCTGGACTAGCAGGACAGATACGCAGTATTTT
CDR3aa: CATWTSRTDTQYF

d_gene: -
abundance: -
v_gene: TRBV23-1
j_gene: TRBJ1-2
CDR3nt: TGCGCCAGCAGTCAATCGAGAGGCTACACCTTC
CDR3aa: CASSQSRGYTF

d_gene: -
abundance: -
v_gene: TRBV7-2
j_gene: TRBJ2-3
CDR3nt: TGTGCCAGCAGCCCTGAGCTAGCGAAGGGAGATACGCAGTATTTT
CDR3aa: CASSPELAKGDTQYF

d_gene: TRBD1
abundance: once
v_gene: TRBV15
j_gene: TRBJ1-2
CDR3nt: TGTGCCACCAGCAGATACGGACAGGCTCGGGGCTACACCTTC
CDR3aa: CATSRYGQARGYTF

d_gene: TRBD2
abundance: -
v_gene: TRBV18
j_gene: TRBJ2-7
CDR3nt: TGTGCCAGCTCACGAGGACTAGCGACGAGCTCCTACGAGCAGTACTTC
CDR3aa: CASSRGLATSSYEQYF

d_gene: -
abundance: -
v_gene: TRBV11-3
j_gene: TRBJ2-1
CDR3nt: -
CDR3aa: CASYLCWALQFF

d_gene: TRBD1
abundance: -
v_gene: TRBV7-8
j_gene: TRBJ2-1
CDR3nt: TGTGCCAGCAGCCGCGGCCCGGGACAGGGCAATGAGCAGTTCTTC
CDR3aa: CASSRGPGQGNEQFF

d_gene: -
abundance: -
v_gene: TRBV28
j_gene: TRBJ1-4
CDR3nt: TGTGCCAGCAGGAAAGAGGGACTCCATAATGAAAAACTGTTTTTT
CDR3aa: CASRKEGLHNEKLFF

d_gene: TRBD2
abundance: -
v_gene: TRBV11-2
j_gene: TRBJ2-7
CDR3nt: TGTGCCAGCAGCCCCGGGACTATCTACGAGCAGTACTTC
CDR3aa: CASSPGTIYEQYF